The T cell receptor beta chain described here comes from a study of cytomegalovirus exposure and HLA in healthy donors (dated by TCRdb to about 2017). Background on the whole study: According to an earlier analysis of several hundred of the donors, some 170 million T cells yielded 117 million unique TCR beta sequences and approximately 280 Gb of sequence data. High-throughput TCR immunosequencing, statistical association of individual TCRs with disease status, and machine learning were combined to predict cytomegalovirus infection status. Every repertoire in the discovery cohort had been generated on one and the same sequencing platform. The T cell repertoires of several hundred subjects were profiled by immunosequencing and related to cytomegalovirus serostatus. The study aimed to test whether signatures of past pathogen exposure could be identified by cataloging public T cell receptors. An early release covering roughly 600 HLA-typed donors comprised 300 to 350 gigabases of sequencing data and roughly 86 million unique TCR sequences. In a later analysis, previously published TCR beta repertoires from more than 500 donors were re-analyzed and high-resolution HLA genotyping was added so that TCR occurrence patterns could be studied. Among roughly 400 genotyped donors of the cohort, an average of about 240,000 unique TCR beta nucleotide sequences were sequenced per donor, about a sixth of them non-productive. Besides the first cohort of some 670 subjects, a separate validation cohort made up of 90 to 150 different subjects was used. Because of strong linkage in the cohort, 5 or 6 DR-DQ haplotypes were treated as single units for association and clustering. Of the 300 to 450 genotyped donors, over 80% were placed in the genetic ancestry cluster associated with self-reported Caucasian donors. HLA typing covered class I and class II loci at four-digit resolution. The later analysis used no new phenotypic data to find candidate immune exposures, relying instead on TCR beta sequences and their occurrence across donors. Donor age, sex, ethnicity and CMV serostatus were compiled alongside the repertoire data. To decide whether each TCR beta V gene segment behaved as functional or pseudogenic, an earlier analysis of approximately 590 of the donors relied on high-throughput TCR beta sequencing. In a later genetic analysis, genome-wide SNP genotypes for about three fifths of the 666 donors were used, and that subset was treated as a discovery cohort. The number of typed donors differed by locus: about 620-640 for A, B, C, DRB1 and DQB1; roughly 510 for DQA1; 600 to 610 for DPA1; and around 470 for DPB1. Beyond this particular receptor, the publication reports: Fewer than 20 rarely observed V segments, including chromosome 9 orphons, were excluded from the earlier analysis of approximately 500 of the donors because counts were too low. When HLA alleles, especially DR and DQ, strongly co-occurred, attributing TCR associations to individual alleles was difficult. A later genetic analysis associated a missense DCLRE1C variant with V-gene and J-gene trimming of TCR beta chains, and an independent cohort replicated the association. HLA typing was unavailable for some donors at each locus, so association tests used only the typed subset. Only TCR beta chains were sequenced in this cohort, and the absence of alpha or paired-chain data limited detectable features. In a later analysis, some 18,000 TCR beta sequences were associated with specific HLA alleles at a false discovery rate of 0.05. Compared with the approximately 700-donor mean, donors in an Asian-associated ancestry cluster had fewer N-insertions in productive TCRs, according to a later genetic analysis. Some IMGT-functional V segments, including TRBV6-2 and TRBV6-3, could not be told apart with the 87-base-pair reads, so those segments were excluded. CMV serostatus was the only immune exposure information available for the cohort. The study listed 164 TCR beta chains as associated with cytomegalovirus. Most TCR sequences were observed very rarely across donors, whereas some public TCRs were present in many individuals. A later analysis found that most CMV-associated TCR beta chains appeared HLA-restricted, with HLA associations seemingly driven largely by CMV exposure. An earlier analysis of roughly 570 of the donors showed that most TCR beta V segments appeared in productive rearrangements either about 87% or about 30% of the time, which broadly matched IMGT annotations. Linkage disequilibrium might explain the correlated functional status among segregating V segments, but an unknown experimental factor could not be ruled out. A further reported finding was that TCR beta sequences accurately predicted the HLA-A and HLA-B alleles for most subjects in the first cohort. In a later analysis, the rate of TCR association differed among HLA loci, with DRB1 alleles having the most associated TCRs and HLA-C alleles having the fewest. In both the original and validation cohorts, the classifier was reported to diagnose cytomegalovirus status with high specificity and sensitivity. In vitro tests confirmed that a few of the cytomegalovirus-associated TCR beta chains recognize cytomegalovirus antigens. Compared with equally common non-associated chains, HLA-associated TCR beta chains in a later analysis were more clonally expanded and had lower generation probabilities. According to the authors, the approach could potentially be generalized to other disease states and immunological phenotypes. Sequencing depth was assumed to be roughly uniform across donors in the presence/absence analyses, though that assumption may not hold. A cluster of highly shared sequence variants was judged likely to represent a technical artifact of the sequencing pipeline. Several of the top co-occurrence clusters appeared to be linked to parvovirus B19, influenza, CMV and Epstein-Barr virus, according to a later analysis.

About this clone: It lacks a known antigen. No base qualities exist here, and no much larger clone lies one base off it.

The CDR3, cysteine through phenylalanine, is 17 amino acids long. Left in the record is the CDR3 DNA by itself, 51 bases read in frame from the first base. Based on the germline V gene, the CDR1 and CDR2 sequences are SGHAT and FQNNGV. V is pruned by 1 base and J by 5 bases, leaving 9 bases of the junction without a gene match. The cohort comprised around 700 healthy bone marrow donors. Cohort members were all nominally healthy when sampled, although unrecorded immune exposures were likely present. The donor was CMV seropositive and belonged to the group of some 290 seropositive cohort members. Every donor gave a peripheral blood sample, and the peripheral blood mononuclear cells from that sample were used for TCR beta sequencing. The Qiagen DNeasy Blood Extraction Kit was used to extract genomic DNA from the blood cell samples. Preparation of the library involved the immunoSEQ multiplex PCR assay. For the multiplex PCR, a mixture combining 60 forward primers for TCR Vbeta segments and 13 reverse primers for TCR Jbeta segments was used. The CDR3 region of rearranged TCR beta genes was amplified from genomic DNA by a multiplex PCR assay. The amplified TCR beta libraries were sequenced on the Illumina HiSeq System as 87-base-pair reads. As for how the authors treated the data: A later analysis tallied 80 million to 95 million unique TCR beta chains across the roughly 610 repertoires, and 10 million to 11 million of those chains were shared by two or more donors. To remove PCR and sequencing errors, raw reads were error-corrected and collapsed into unique sequences using a nearest-neighbor algorithm that merged closely related sequences. CDR3 sequences were aligned to IMGT reference sequences to assign V, D and J gene segments. For a sequence to be retained, at least a six-nucleotide match to both a V gene segment and a J gene segment was required. Rearrangements were called productive when the CDR3 lacked stop codons and stayed in frame with V and J; all others were non-productive. Following IMGT convention, CDR3 was defined as the stretch from the second conserved V-encoded cysteine to the conserved J-encoded phenylalanine. The earlier analysis of 450 to 750 of the donors excluded any sequence lacking an unambiguous match to a single V gene segment. In an earlier analysis of more than 500 of the donors, a V segment was called functional when productive rearrangements were above 56.7%, and segregating when the standard deviation between donors exceeded 5%. A statistical classification framework was built to diagnose cytomegalovirus status from the catalog of TCR beta chain sequences. A later analysis assigned V and J genes by comparing TCR nucleotide sequences with IMGT/GENE-DB human TR gene sequences. Using the TCRdist pipeline, a later analysis assigned CDR3 sequences along with most-parsimonious VDJ recombination scenarios. A later analysis defined each TCR beta chain by its CDR3 amino acid sequence plus V-gene family, and excluded reads lacking a unique V-gene family. As a way to deal with suspected cross-contamination and a sequencing artifact, a later analysis dropped under 600 nucleotide sequences that were highly shared and had low generation probability. In a later analysis, a clonal expansion index was calculated for each public chain from normalized within-repertoire ranks of inferred template counts. In a later analysis, generation probabilities were computed with a VDJ recombination model fitted to out-of-frame rearrangements, and the resulting probabilities were checked against IGoR. In a later analysis, TCR-TCR, TCR-HLA and TCR-CMV co-occurrence was scored with hypergeometric tests, and a repertoire-size bias correction was applied to TCR pairs. To estimate false discovery rates, a later analysis permuted the HLA or CMV assignments 20 times. In a later analysis, co-occurring TCRs were grouped with DBSCAN, and TCRdist sequence similarity was added when clustering was performed within HLA-allele-positive subsets. Co-occurrence clustering excluded repertoires with fewer than 30,000 or more than 120,000 public chains, plus five with anomalous nucleotide sharing. Held by TCRdb, this immuneACCESS table contains in-frame sequences only and omits some clones. Under half of the omission traces to an unresolved V gene where checked; the cause of the rest is unknown. D and trimming were read from the DNA, whereas the V and J calls and clone size are those reported in that table. The sample table shows over 80,000 clones, and roughly 82% are seen once. The ten largest clones capture 3% to 3.5% of the sample.

The sequenced sample consisted of PBMCs. The source is a man aged 25 to 40 in good health and CMV-seropositive. Here the chain combines TRBV11-2 and TRBJ2-1; 9 bases in the junction line up with TRBD2. The sequenced DNA is TGTGCCAGCAGCTTAGGTTTAGCGGGAGTTAAGGACAATGAGCAGTTCTTC. This codes for CASSLGLAGVKDNEQFF.